This entry describes one TCR beta chain. Its cognate antigen is unknown. The entry originates in a study of graft-versus-host responses after intestinal transplantation. Study-wide results and caveats: Among recipient marrow samples, GvH clones were found; some appeared first in ileum or blood.

Method: immunoSEQ multiplex PCR; TCRdb's copy keeps in-frame clones and lacks some. The sample has about 84,000 clones; around 90% are singletons. The CDR3 sequence is 15 residues long. Losses at the gene ends were 1 base for V and 4 bases for J; bases not matched to a gene: 0. CDR1 and CDR2 (germline): LNHDA, SQIVND (reference sequence). The chain couples TRBV19 to TRBJ2-3; 12 bases agree with TRBD2. This TCR came from a human donor who was the organ donor for an intestinal transplant. The sample here was unstimulated CD4+ T cells sorted from spleen or lymph node cells, taken before transplant. In DNA form, the CDR3 reads TGTGCCAGTAGTATAGGACTAGCGGGAGCAGATACGCAGTATTTT. It translates to CASSIGLAGADTQYF.